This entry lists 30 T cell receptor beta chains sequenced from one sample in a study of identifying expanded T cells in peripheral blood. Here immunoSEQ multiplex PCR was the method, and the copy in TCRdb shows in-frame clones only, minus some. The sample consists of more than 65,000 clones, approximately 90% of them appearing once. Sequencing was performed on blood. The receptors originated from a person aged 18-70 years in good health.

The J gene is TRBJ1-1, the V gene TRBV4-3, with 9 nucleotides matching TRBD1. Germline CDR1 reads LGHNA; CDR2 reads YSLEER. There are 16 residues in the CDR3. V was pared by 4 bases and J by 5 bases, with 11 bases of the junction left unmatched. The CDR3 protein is CASSRTRTGAVTEAFF. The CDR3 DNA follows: TGCGCCAGCAGCCGGACACGGACAGGGGCTGTGACTGAAGCTTTCTTT.

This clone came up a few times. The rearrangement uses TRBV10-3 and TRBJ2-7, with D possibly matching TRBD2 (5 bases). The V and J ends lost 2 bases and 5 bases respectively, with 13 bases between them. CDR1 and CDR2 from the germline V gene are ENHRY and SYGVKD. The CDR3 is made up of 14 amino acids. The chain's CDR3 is CAISELRDPNEQYF. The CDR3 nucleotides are TGTGCCATCAGTGAGCTGAGGGATCCCAACGAGCAGTACTTC.

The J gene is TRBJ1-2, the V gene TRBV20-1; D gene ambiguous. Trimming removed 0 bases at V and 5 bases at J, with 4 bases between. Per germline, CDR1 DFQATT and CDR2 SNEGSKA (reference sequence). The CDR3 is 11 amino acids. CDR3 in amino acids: CSARDRYGYTF. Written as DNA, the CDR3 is TGCAGTGCTAGAGACAGATATGGCTACACCTTC.

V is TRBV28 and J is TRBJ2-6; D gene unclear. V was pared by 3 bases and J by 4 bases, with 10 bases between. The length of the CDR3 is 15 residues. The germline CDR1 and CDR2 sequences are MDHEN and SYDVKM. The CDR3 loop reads CASSLRSQGANVLTF. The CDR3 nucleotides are TGTGCCAGCAGTTTGCGATCGCAAGGGGCCAACGTCCTGACTTTC.

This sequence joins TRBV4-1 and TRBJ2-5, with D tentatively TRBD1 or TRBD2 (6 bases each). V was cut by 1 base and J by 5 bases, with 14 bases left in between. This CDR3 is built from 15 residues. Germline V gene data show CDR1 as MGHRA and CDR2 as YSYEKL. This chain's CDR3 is CASSQGLGGSETQYF. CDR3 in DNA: TGCGCCAGCAGCCAAGGTCTCGGGGGCAGCGAGACCCAGTACTTC.

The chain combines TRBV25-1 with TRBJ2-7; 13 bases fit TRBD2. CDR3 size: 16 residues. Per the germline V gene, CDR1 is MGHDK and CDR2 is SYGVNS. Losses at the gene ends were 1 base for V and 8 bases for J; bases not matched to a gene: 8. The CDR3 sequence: CASSEWTSGGYTKQYF. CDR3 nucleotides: TGTGCCAGCAGTGAATGGACTAGCGGGGGATACACTAAGCAGTACTTC.

CDR3 sequence: CASSLVPGLGGEQFF. In DNA form, the CDR3 reads TGTGCCAGCAGCTTAGTTCCCGGACTAGGTGGTGAGCAGTTCTTC. V is TRBV7-2 and J is TRBJ2-1; 7 bases are shared with TRBD2. The CDR3 is made up of 15 amino acids. Germline V lookup: CDR1 SGHTA, CDR2 FQGNSA. The junction had 9 bases not matched to a gene; V was cut back by 1 base and J by 9 bases. The whole variable domain, remainder taken from reference TRBV7-2 and TRBJ2-1, is GAGVSQSPSNKVTEKGKDVELRCDPISGHTALYWYRQSLGQGLEFLIYFQGNSAPDKSGLPSDRFSAERTGGSVSTLTIQRTQQEDSAVYLCASSLVPGLGGEQFFGPGTRLTVL.

CDR3 nucleotide sequence: TGTGCCAGCAGCCTCCCCGGGACAGGAGGAAGTCAGCCCCAGCATTTT. Its protein is CASSLPGTGGSQPQHF. The rearrangement links TRBV7-3 to TRBJ1-5; 8 bases match TRBD1. The CDR3 has 16 amino acids. The trim removed 5 bases at V and 6 bases at J, leaving 12 bases unmatched. Germline CDR1 is SGHTA and CDR2 is FQGTGA.

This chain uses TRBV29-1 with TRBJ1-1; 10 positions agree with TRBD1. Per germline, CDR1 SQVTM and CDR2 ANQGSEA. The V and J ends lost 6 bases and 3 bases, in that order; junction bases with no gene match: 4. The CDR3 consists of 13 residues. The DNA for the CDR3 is TGCAGCGTGCGGACAGGGGGTTACACTGAAGCTTTCTTT. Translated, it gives CSVRTGGYTEAFF.

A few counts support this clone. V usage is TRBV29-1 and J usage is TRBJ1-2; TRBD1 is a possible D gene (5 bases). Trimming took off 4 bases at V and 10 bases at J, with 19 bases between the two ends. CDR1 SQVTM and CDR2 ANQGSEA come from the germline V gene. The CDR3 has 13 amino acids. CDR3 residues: CSVVPGTGIDYTF. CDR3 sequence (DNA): TGCAGCGTTGTTCCGGGGACCGGGATTGACTACACCTTC. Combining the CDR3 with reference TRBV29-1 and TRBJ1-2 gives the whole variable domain SAVISQKPSRDICQRGTSLTIQCQVDSQVTMMFWYRQQPGQSLTLIATANQGSEATYESGFVIDKFPISRPNLTFSTLTVSNMSPEDSSIYLCSVVPGTGIDYTFGSGTRLTVV.

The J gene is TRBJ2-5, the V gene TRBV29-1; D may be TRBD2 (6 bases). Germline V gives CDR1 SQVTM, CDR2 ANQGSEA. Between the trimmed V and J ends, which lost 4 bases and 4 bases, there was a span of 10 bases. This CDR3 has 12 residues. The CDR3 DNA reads TGCAGCGTTGCCGACGGGGGAGAGACCCAGTACTTC. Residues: CSVADGGETQYF.

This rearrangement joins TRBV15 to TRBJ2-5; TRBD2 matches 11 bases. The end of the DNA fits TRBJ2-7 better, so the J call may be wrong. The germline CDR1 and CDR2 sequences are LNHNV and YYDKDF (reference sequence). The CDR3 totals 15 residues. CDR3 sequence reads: CATSRAYGTSGEQYF. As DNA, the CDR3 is TGTGCCACCAGCAGAGCCTACGGGACTAGCGGCGAGCAGTACTTC.

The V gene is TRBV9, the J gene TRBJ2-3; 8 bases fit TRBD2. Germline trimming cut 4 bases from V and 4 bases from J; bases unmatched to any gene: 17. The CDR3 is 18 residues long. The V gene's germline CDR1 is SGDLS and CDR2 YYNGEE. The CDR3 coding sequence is TGTGCCAGCAGCCCCTCGACTGGGGTAAGCGGGAGCCCAGATACGCAGTATTTT. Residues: CASSPSTGVSGSPDTQYF. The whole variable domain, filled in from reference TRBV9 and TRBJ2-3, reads DSGVTQTPKHLITATGQRVTLRCSPRSGDLSVYWYQQSLDQGLQFLIQYYNGEERAKGNILERFSAQQFPDLHSELNLSSLELGDSALYFCASSPSTGVSGSPDTQYFGPGTRLTVL.

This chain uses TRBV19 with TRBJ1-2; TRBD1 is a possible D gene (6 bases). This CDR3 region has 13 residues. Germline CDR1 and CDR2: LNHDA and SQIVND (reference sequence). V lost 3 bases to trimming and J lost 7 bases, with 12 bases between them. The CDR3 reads CASSIRGQSGYTF. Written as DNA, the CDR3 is TGTGCCAGTAGTATTCGGGGACAATCTGGCTACACCTTC.

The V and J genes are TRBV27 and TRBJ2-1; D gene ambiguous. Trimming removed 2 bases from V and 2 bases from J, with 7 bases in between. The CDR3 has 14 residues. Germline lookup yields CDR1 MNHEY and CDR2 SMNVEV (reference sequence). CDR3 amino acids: CASSLGRAYNEQFF. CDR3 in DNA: TGTGCCAGCAGTTTAGGGCGCGCCTACAATGAGCAGTTCTTC.

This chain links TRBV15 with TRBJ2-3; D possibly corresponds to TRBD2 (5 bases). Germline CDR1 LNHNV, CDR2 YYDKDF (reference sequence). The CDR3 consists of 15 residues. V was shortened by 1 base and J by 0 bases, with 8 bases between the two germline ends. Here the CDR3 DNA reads TGTGCCACCAGCAGAGCAGGACTCAGCACAGATACGCAGTATTTT. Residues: CATSRAGLSTDTQYF. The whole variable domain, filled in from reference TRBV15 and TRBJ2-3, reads DAMVIQNPRYQVTQFGKPVTLSCSQTLNHNVMYWYQQKSSQAPKLLFHYYDKDFNNEADTPDNFQSRRPNTSFCFLDIRSPGLGDTAMYLCATSRAGLSTDTQYFGPGTRLTVL.

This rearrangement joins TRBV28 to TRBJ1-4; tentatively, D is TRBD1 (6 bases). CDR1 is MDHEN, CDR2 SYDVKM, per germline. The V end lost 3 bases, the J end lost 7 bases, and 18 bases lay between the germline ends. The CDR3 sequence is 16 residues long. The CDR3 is CASSFPRGGQGEKLFF. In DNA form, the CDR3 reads TGTGCCAGCAGTTTCCCGAGAGGGGGGCAGGGTGAAAAACTGTTTTTT.

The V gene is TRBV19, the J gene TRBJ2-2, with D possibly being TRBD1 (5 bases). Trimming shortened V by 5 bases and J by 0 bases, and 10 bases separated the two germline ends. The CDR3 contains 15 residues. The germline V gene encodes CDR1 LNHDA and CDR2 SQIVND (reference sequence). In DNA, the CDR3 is TGTGCCAGTAGTGTGCAGGGATCGAACACCGGGGAGCTGTTTTTT. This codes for CASSVQGSNTGELFF.

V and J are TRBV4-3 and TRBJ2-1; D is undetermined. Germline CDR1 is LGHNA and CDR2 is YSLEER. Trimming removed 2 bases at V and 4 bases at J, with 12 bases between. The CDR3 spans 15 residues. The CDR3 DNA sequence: TGCGCCAGCAGCCAATCATCCGGTCCGTACAATGAGCAGTTCTTC. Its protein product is CASSQSSGPYNEQFF.

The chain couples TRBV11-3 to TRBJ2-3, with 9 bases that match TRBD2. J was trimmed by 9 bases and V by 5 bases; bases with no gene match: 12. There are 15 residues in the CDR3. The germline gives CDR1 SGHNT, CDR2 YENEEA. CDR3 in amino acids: CASSRLAGSKETQYF. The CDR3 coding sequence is TGTGCCAGCAGCCGCCTAGCGGGGTCAAAGGAAACGCAGTATTTT.

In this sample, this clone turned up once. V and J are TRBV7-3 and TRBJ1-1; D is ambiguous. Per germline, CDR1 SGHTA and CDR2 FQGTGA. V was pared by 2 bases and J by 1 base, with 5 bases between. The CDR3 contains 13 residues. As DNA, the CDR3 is TGTGCCAGCAGCTTAGCAGGGAACACTGAAGCTTTCTTT. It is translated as CASSLAGNTEAFF.

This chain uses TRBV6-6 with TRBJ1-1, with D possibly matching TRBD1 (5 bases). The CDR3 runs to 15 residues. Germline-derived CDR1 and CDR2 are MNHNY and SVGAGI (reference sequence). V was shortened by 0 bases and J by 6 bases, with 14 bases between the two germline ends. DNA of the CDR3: TGTGCCAGCAGTTACTCATCTCAGGGTTACCCTGAAGCTTTCTTT. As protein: CASSYSSQGYPEAFF.

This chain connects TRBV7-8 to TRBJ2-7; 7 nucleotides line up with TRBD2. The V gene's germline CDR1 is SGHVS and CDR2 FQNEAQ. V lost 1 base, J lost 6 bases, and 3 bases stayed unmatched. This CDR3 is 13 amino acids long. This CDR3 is CASSLGRGSEQYF. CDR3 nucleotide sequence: TGTGCCAGCAGCTTAGGGCGGGGGTCCGAGCAGTACTTC.

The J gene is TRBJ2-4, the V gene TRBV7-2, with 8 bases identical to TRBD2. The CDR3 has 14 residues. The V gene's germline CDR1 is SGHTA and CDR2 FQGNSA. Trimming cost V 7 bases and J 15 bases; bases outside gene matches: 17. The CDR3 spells CASTLLHGGAVLYF. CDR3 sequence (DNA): TGTGCCAGCACCCTCCTGCACGGGGGGGCGGTTCTGTACTTC.

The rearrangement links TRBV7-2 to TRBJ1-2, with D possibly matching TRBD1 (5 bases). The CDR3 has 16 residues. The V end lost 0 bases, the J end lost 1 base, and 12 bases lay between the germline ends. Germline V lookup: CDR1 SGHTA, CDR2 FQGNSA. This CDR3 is CASSLALGGGNYGYTF. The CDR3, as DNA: TGTGCCAGCAGCTTAGCGCTCGGGGGAGGTAACTATGGCTACACCTTC.

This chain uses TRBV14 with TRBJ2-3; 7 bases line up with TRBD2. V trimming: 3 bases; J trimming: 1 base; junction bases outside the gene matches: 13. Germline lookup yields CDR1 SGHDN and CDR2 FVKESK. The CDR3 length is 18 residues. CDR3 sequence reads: CASSQTSGTSVGTDTQYF. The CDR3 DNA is TGTGCCAGCAGCCAGACCAGCGGGACTTCGGTGGGCACAGATACGCAGTATTTT.

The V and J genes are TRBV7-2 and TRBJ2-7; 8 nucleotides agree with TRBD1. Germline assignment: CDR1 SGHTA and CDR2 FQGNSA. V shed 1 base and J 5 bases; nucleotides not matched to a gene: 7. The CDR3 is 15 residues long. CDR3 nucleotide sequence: TGTGCCAGCAGCTTAGTTAACAGGGGGAGAGACGAGCAGTACTTC. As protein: CASSLVNRGRDEQYF.

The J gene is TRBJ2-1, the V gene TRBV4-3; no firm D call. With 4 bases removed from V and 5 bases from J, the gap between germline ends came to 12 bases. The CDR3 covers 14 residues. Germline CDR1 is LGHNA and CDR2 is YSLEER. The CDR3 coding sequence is TGCGCCAGCAGCCCGCTGTCCTATAACAATGAGCAGTTCTTC. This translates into CASSPLSYNNEQFF.

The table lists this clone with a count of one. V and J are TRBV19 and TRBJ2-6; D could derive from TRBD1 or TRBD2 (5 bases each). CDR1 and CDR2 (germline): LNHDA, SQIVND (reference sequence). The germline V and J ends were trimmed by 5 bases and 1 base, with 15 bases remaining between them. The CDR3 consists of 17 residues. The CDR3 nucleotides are TGTGCCAGTAGTCCCCGGGACCGAGGTTCTGGGGCCAACGTCCTGACTTTC. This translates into CASSPRDRGSGANVLTF.

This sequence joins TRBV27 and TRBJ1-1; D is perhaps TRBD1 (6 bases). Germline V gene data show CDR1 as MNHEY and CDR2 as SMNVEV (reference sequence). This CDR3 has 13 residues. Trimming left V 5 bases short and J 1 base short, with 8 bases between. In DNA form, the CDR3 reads TGTGCCAGCAGTGCGACAGGGAACACTGAAGCTTTCTTT. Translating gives CASSATGNTEAFF.